Listed below are T cell receptor beta chains from one sample, sequenced in a study of blood T cell repertoires in COVID-19. Method: immunoSEQ multiplex PCR; TCRdb's copy keeps in-frame clones and lacks some. This sample carries about 200,000 clones, roughly nine tenths of them seen once, and the ten largest clones take less than 4.5%. Specimen: PBMCs or T cells enriched from blood (not recorded which). Receptors were obtained from a woman aged 25 to 45 with acute COVID-19. CDR3s include the opening cysteine and the closing phenylalanine or tryptophan. D genes are given only for firm matches. Clone size appears in some rows only: once, few, many, or a class for an expanded clone.

J	length	size	D	V	DNA	CDR3
TRBJ2-1	13	.	.	TRBV28	TGTGCCAGCAAGGGGTCGGTTAGAGGTGAGCAGTTCTTC	CASKGSVRGEQFF
TRBJ1-2	15	.	.	TRBV7-2	TGTGCCAGCAGCTTAGTCTCAGGGGCGGACTATGGCTACACCTTC	CASSLVSGADYGYTF
TRBJ1-2	12	once	TRBD1	TRBV30	TGTGCCTGGAGGGACAGGGGATATGGCTACACCTTC	CAWRDRGYGYTF
TRBJ1-2	12	.	.	TRBV9	TGTGCCAGCAGCCCAGCTAACTATGGCTACACCTTC	CASSPANYGYTF
TRBJ1-1	13	.	.	TRBV30	TGTGCCTGGAGCGGGAGGGGATTCACTGAAGCTTTCTTT	CAWSGRGFTEAFF
TRBJ2-1	14	.	TRBD2	TRBV28	TGTGCCAGCAGTTTCCGGGGGGGGTACAATGAGCAGTTCTTC	CASSFRGGYNEQFF
TRBJ1-2	13	once	TRBD1	TRBV11-1	TGTGCCAGCAGCCGGACAGGGAAGGACGGCTACACCTTC	CASSRTGKDGYTF
TRBJ1-5	12	.	.	TRBV19	TGTGCCAGTAGTCCTTCCAATCAGCCCCAGCATTTT	CASSPSNQPQHF
TRBJ2-3	14	.	.	TRBV9	TGTGCCAGCAGCCAGACATCTAGCACAGATACGCAGTATTTT	CASSQTSSTDTQYF
TRBJ2-3	16	.	.	TRBV6-5	TGTGCCAGCAGTTACTCGGAGGGCCGGGGCACAGATACGCAGTATTTT	CASSYSEGRGTDTQYF
TRBJ2-3	14	.	TRBD2	TRBV28	TGTGCCAGCAGTTTAGAGCGGGGGACAGATACGCAGTATTTT	CASSLERGTDTQYF
TRBJ2-1	12	.	TRBD2	TRBV30	TGTGCCTGGGGGCAACTAGCGGGGGGAAAGTTCTTC	CAWGQLAGGKFF
TRBJ2-1	13	.	TRBD2	TRBV3-1/TRBV3-2	TGTGCCAGCAGTCCCCAACTAGCGGGGGAAAAGTTCTTC	CASSPQLAGEKFF
TRBJ2-5	14	.	.	TRBV4-2	TGTGCCAGCAGCCAACTCCGGGGTCAACAGACCCAGTACTTC	CASSQLRGQQTQYF
TRBJ1-2	14	.	.	TRBV5-4	TGTGCCTTAACCGGTTCTCCTGGGGGGTATGGCTACACCTTC	CALTGSPGGYGYTF
TRBJ2-3	18	.	TRBD2	TRBV7-2	TGTGCCAGCAGCTCCTCCCGGACTAGCGGGGGCTACACAGATACGCAGTATTTT	CASSSSRTSGGYTDTQYF
TRBJ2-3	14	.	.	TRBV6-5	TGTGCCACCGAGACTAGGGCCGGACCAGATACGCAGTATTTT	CATETRAGPDTQYF
TRBJ1-6	14	few	TRBD1	TRBV18	TGTGCCAGCTCACAGGACAGGGGTAATTCACCCCTCCACTTT	CASSQDRGNSPLHF
TRBJ1-2	13	.	.	TRBV30	TGTGCCTGGATTTTTAACAGGGAGGGTGGCTACACCTTC	CAWIFNREGGYTF
TRBJ2-5	14	.	TRBD2	TRBV30	TGTGCCTGGCGGGGACTAGCGGGGGTCGAGACCCAGTACTTC	CAWRGLAGVETQYF
TRBJ1-3	16	.	.	TRBV15	TGTGCCACCAGCAGAGATCTGACAGCTTCTGGAAACACCATATATTTT	CATSRDLTASGNTIYF
TRBJ2-5	14	.	TRBD2	TRBV9	TGTGCCAGCAGCCCTAGCGGGGGACGGGAGACCCAGTACTTC	CASSPSGGRETQYF
TRBJ1-5	15	.	.	TRBV7-2	TGTGCCAGCAGCTTAGAAAGACAGGGCAATCAGCCCCAGCATTTT	CASSLERQGNQPQHF
TRBJ2-7	17	.	TRBD1	TRBV7-2	TGTGCCAGCAGCTTAGTAGGTACCCGGGACAGGGCCTACGAGCAGTACTTC	CASSLVGTRDRAYEQYF
TRBJ1-5	18	.	TRBD1	TRBV27	TGTGCCAGCAGTTTATGGGGGACAGGACCCCATAGCAATCAGCCCCAGCATTTT	CASSLWGTGPHSNQPQHF
TRBJ1-1	14	few	TRBD1	TRBV19	TGTGCCAGTAGTCCCGGACAGGCTAACACTGAAGCTTTCTTT	CASSPGQANTEAFF
TRBJ2-1	15	.	TRBD1	TRBV6-5	TGTGCCAGCAGTTCGGGGGACAGGGGGTGGAATGAGCAGTTCTTC	CASSSGDRGWNEQFF
TRBJ2-7	16	.	TRBD2	TRBV3-1/TRBV3-2	TGTGCCAGCAGCCCGGGACTAGCGGGGGCCCACTACGAGCAGTACTTC	CASSPGLAGAHYEQYF
TRBJ2-3	15	.	.	TRBV7-9	TGTGCCAGCAGCTTCATCGGGGTAGGTGCAGATACGCAGTATTTT	CASSFIGVGADTQYF
TRBJ2-4	16	once	.	TRBV30	TGTGCCTGGAGTGTGACGACGGGGTTAGCCAAAAACATTCAGTACTTC	CAWSVTTGLAKNIQYF
TRBJ1-5	13	.	TRBD1	TRBV19	TGTGCCAGTAGGCCACAGGGGCATCAGCCCCAGCATTTT	CASRPQGHQPQHF
TRBJ2-1	16	.	.	TRBV27	TGTGCCAGCAGTTTAAGTACTAGGCCTCCTGTCAATGAGCAGTTCTTC	CASSLSTRPPVNEQFF
TRBJ2-5	16	.	TRBD2	TRBV5-1	TGCGCCAGCAGCTTGGCCCCCAGCGGGGTGAGAGAGACCCAGTACTTC	CASSLAPSGVRETQYF
TRBJ1-1	14	once	.	TRBV27	TGTGCCAGCACGGGATGGCTGGGGAACACTGAAGCTTTCTTT	CASTGWLGNTEAFF
TRBJ1-3	14	.	.	TRBV7-8	TGTGCCACCAGGCCGAAGAGCTCTGGAAACACCATATATTTT	CATRPKSSGNTIYF
TRBJ2-3	15	.	.	TRBV6-2/TRBV6-3	TGTGCCAGCAGTTACGGGGGGACTGGGACAGATACGCAGTATTTT	CASSYGGTGTDTQYF
TRBJ1-2	16	.	.	TRBV12-5	TGTGCTAGTGCGGCTTGGGATGACAGAGGTCGATATGGCTACACCTTC	CASAAWDDRGRYGYTF
TRBJ2-7	15	few	TRBD1	TRBV7-2	TGTGCCAGCAGCCTGTTTTGGACAGGGGTAAGCGAGCAGTACTTC	CASSLFWTGVSEQYF
TRBJ1-2	14	.	TRBD1	TRBV27	TGTGCCAGTGCTACAGGGGTGGCTAACTATGGCTACACCTTC	CASATGVANYGYTF
TRBJ2-7	15	.	.	TRBV28	TGTGCCAGCAGCCAAGGGGGGGAGTTGGTCCACGAGCAGTACTTC	CASSQGGELVHEQYF
TRBJ1-2	12	.	.	TRBV11-2	TGTGCCAGCAGCCCCGACAGACATGGCTACACCTTC	CASSPDRHGYTF
TRBJ2-7	13	.	TRBD1	TRBV5-1	TGCGCCAGCAGCGCCGGACAGGGGTGGGAGCAGTACTTC	CASSAGQGWEQYF
TRBJ2-7	14	.	.	TRBV18	TGTGCCAGCTTAACCAGGGAAAACTCCTACGAGCAGTACTTC	CASLTRENSYEQYF
TRBJ1-5	12	.	.	TRBV19	TGTGCCAGTAGTCTCAGGAGGGAGCCCCAGCATTTT	CASSLRREPQHF
TRBJ1-1	14	.	.	TRBV7-8	TGTGCCAGCAGCTTAGAGTGGAGGGATACTGAAGCTTTCTTT	CASSLEWRDTEAFF
TRBJ2-1	15	.	.	TRBV19	TGTGCCAGTAGCCAGGGATTTTCCGTCAACAATGAGCAGTTCTTC	CASSQGFSVNNEQFF
TRBJ2-5	13	once	.	TRBV3-1/TRBV3-2	TGTGCCAGCAGGGTCGACTCATTAGAGACCCAGTACTTC	CASRVDSLETQYF
TRBJ1-2	18	once	.	TRBV19	TGTGCCAGTAGTATAGATCTAAACGGACTCACGCGTGACTATGGCTACACCTTC	CASSIDLNGLTRDYGYTF
TRBJ2-3	16	.	.	TRBV11-3	TGTGCCAGCAGCTCGGGGGTCAACAGAGGAACAGATACGCAGTATTTT	CASSSGVNRGTDTQYF
TRBJ2-1	12	.	TRBD1	TRBV7-9	TGTGCCAACGGACAGGACCTGGGGGAGCAGTTCTTC	CANGQDLGEQFF
TRBJ1-2	16	.	.	TRBV7-9	TGTGCCAGCAGCTTGGGGGGACCGACAGCTAACTATGGCTACACCTTC	CASSLGGPTANYGYTF
TRBJ1-2	12	.	TRBD1	TRBV6-5	TGTGCCAGCAGAATACAGGGGGCCGGCTACACCTTC	CASRIQGAGYTF